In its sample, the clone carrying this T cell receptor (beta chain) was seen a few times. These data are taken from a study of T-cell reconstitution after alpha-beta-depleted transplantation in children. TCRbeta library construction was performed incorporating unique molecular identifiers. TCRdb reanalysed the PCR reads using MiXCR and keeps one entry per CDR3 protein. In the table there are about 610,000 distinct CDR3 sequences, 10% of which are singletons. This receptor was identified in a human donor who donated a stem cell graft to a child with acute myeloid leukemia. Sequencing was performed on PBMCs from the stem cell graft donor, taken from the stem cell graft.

The CDR3 sequence: CASSRGLAVKETQYF. The CDR3 DNA reads as TGTGCCAGCAGCAGAGGACTAGCGGTGAAAGAGACCCAGTACTTC. The V gene is TRBV5-6, the J gene TRBJ2-5; 10 nucleotides match TRBD2. V dropped 4 bases and J dropped 3; count of bases not matched to a gene: 6. This CDR3 contains 15 residues. Per germline, CDR1 SGHDT and CDR2 YYEEEE.